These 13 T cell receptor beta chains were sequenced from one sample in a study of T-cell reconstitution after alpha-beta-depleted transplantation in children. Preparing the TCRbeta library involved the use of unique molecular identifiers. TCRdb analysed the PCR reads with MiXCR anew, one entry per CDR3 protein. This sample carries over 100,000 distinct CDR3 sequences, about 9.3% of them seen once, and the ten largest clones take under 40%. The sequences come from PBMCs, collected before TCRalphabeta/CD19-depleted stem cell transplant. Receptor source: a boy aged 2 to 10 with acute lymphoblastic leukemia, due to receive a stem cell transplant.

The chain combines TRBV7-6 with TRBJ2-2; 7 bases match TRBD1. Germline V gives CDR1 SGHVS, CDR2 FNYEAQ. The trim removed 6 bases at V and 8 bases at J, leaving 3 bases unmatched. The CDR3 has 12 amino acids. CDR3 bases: TGTGCCAGCAGGCAGACAGGGGGGGAGCTGTTTTTT. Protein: CASRQTGGELFF.

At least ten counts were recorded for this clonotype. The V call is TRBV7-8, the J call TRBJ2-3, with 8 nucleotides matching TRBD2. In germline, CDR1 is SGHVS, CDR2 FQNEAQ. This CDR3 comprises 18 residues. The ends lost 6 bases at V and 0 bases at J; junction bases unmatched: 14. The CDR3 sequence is CASSQLGVTSASTDTQYF. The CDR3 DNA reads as TGTGCCAGCAGTCAACTAGGGGTGACTAGCGCAAGCACAGATACGCAGTATTTT.

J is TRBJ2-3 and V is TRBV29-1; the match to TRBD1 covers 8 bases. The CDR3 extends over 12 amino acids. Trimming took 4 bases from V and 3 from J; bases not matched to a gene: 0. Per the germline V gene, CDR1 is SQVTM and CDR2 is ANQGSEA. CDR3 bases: TGCAGCGTTGGGACAGGGACAGATACGCAGTATTTT. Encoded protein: CSVGTGTDTQYF.

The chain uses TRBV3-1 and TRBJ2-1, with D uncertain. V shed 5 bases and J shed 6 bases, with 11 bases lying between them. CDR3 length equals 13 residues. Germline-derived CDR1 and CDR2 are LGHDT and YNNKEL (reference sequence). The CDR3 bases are TGTGCCAGCAGCGACCTCCTGAGCAATGAGCAGTTCTTC. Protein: CASSDLLSNEQFF.

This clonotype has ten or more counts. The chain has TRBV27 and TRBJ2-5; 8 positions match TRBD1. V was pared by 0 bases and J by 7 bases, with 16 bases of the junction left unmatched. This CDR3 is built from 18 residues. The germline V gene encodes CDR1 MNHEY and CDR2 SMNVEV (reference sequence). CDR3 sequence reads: CASSLSYSGARGQGTQYF. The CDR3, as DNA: TGTGCCAGCAGTTTATCGTATTCTGGGGCCAGGGGGCAGGGGACCCAGTACTTC.

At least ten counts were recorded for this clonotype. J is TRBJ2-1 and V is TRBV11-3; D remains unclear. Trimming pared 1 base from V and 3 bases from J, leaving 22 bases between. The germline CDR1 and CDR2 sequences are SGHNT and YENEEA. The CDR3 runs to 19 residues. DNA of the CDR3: TGTGCCAGCAGCTTAGTAGTTCGAAAGGAGATCCCCTACTACAATGAGCAGTTCTTC. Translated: CASSLVVRKEIPYYNEQFF.

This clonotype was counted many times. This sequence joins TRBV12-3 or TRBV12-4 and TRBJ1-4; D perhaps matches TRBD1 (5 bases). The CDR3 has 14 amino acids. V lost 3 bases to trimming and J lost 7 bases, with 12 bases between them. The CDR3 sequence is CASSFQGRGEKLFF. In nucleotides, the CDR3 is TGTGCCAGCAGTTTCCAGGGTCGCGGTGAAAAACTGTTTTTT.

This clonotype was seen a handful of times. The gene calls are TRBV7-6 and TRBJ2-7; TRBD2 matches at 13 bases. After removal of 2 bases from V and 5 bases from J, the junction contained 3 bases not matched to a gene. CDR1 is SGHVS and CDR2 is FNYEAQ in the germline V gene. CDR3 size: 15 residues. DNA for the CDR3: TGTGCCAGCAGCTTAAACGGACTAGCGGGAGACGAGCAGTACTTC. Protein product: CASSLNGLAGDEQYF. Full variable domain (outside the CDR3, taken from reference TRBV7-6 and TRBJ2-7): GAGVSQSPRYKVTKRGQDVALRCDPISGHVSLYWYRQALGQGPEFLTYFNYEAQQDKSGLPNDRFSAERPEGSISTLTIQRTEQRDSAMYRCASSLNGLAGDEQYFGPGTRLTVT.

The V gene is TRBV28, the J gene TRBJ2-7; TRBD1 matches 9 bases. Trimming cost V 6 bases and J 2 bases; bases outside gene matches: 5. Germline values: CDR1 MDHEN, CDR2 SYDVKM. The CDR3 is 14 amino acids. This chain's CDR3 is CASRRQGGTYEQYF. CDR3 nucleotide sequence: TGTGCCAGCAGGCGACAGGGGGGGACCTACGAGCAGTACTTC.

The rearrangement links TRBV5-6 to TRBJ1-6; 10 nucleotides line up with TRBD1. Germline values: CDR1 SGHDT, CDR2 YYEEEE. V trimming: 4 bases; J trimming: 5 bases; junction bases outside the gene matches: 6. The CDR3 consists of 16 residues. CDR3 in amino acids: CASSQYGQGDNSPLHF. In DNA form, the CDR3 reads TGTGCCAGCAGCCAGTACGGACAGGGGGATAATTCACCCCTCCACTTT.

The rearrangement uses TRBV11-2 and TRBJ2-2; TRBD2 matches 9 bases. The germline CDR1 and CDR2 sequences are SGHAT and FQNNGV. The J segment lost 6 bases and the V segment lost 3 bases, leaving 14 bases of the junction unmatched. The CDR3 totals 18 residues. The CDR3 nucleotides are TGTGCCAGCAGCTTCGAATTTCCCCCCGCGGGAGGGGCCGGGGAGCTGTTTTTT. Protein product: CASSFEFPPAGGAGELFF.

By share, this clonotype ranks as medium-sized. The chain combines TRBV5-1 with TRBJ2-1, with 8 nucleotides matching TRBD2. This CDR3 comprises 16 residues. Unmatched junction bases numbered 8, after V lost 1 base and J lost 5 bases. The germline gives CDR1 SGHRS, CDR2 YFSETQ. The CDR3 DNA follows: TGCGCCAGCAGCTTGTCAGGAGCGGGAGCCAACAATGAGCAGTTCTTC. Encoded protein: CASSLSGAGANNEQFF.

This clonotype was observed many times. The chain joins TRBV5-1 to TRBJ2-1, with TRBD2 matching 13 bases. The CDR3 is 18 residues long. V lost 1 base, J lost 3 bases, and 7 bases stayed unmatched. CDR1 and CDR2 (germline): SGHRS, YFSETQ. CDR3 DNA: TGCGCCAGCAGCTTGTTGGGGACTAGCGGGATAAGCTACAATGAGCAGTTCTTC. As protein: CASSLLGTSGISYNEQFF.